This T cell receptor beta chain emerged from a study of T cells in Graves' hyperthyroidism and ophthalmopathy. Study background: Peripheral blood sampling occurred at initial diagnosis, before any treatment. Study-level points and caveats: The model identified upcoming ophthalmopathy a median about 7.1 months ahead of onset. In blood, most of the thyroid clonotypes expanded above 0.001 were also present.

Regarding this clonotype: Its antigen is as yet unknown.

RNA transcripts served as the template for amplifying TCR beta CDR3 regions. Initially, a first-round RT-PCR of the TCR CDR3 employed the HTBI primer set. TCRdb called the multiplex PCR reads again in MiXCR, with one record for every CDR3 protein. The sample has hundreds of thousands of distinct CDR3 sequences; approximately 15% are singletons. It was uncontrolled infection, other autoimmune disease, pregnancy or lactation that excluded patients. This TCR was recovered from a woman in her fifties or sixties with Graves' ophthalmopathy. What was sequenced was blood.

The CDR3 nucleotides read TGTGCCAGCAGCGCAGGGACAGCCCTTTATGGCTACACCTTC. Protein sequence: CASSAGTALYGYTF. This chain joins TRBV11-1 and TRBJ1-2, with 7 bases that match TRBD1. The CDR3 totals 14 residues. Trimming at V came to 5 bases and at J to 5 bases, leaving 8 bases not matched to a gene. The germline CDR1 and CDR2 sequences are SGHAT and FQDESV (reference sequence).